The 5 T cell receptor beta chains below were found in one sample sequenced in a study of blood T cell repertoires in COVID-19. The data were produced by immunoSEQ multiplex PCR, yet TCRdb's version contains in-frame clones alone and is incomplete. The sample carries about 220,000 clones, around 80% recorded once. The sample taken for sequencing was peripheral blood. The receptor set was obtained from an older woman with acute or convalescent COVID-19.

Details on this clone: Other DNA sequences of this sample code for an identical CDR3. The V gene is TRBV12-3 or TRBV12-4, the J gene TRBJ1-2, with D unclear. The CDR3 has 12 residues. V was shortened by 5 bases and J by 8 bases, with 12 bases between the two germline ends. The DNA for the CDR3 is TGTGCCAGCAGTCTCGAGCGCGGCGGCTACACCTTC. Amino acids: CASSLERGGYTF.

V gene TRBV19 combines with J gene TRBJ1-3; D is undetermined. Deletions cut 3 bases from V and 0 bases from J, with 9 bases between. Germline V gene data show CDR1 as LNHDA and CDR2 as SQIVND (reference sequence). The CDR3 sequence is 15 residues long. The CDR3 loop reads CASSMRADSGNTIYF. As DNA, the CDR3 is TGTGCCAGTAGTATGAGGGCGGACTCTGGAAACACCATATATTTT.

This clone appeared a single time. This chain uses TRBV18 with TRBJ2-5; D is possibly TRBD1 (6 bases). Trimming pared 4 bases from V and 5 bases from J, leaving 17 bases between. The CDR3 has 15 amino acids. Germline CDR1 KGHSH, CDR2 LQKENI. CDR3 sequence: CASSQSAGQYETQYF. CDR3 coding DNA: TGTGCCAGCTCACAGTCGGCTGGACAGTACGAGACCCAGTACTTC.

The sample holds a few counts of this clone. The V call is TRBV10-2, the J call TRBJ1-5, with TRBD1 matching 7 bases. Trimming took 8 bases from V and 0 from J; bases not matched to a gene: 4. This CDR3 has 14 residues. Germline V lookup: CDR1 WSHSY, CDR2 SAAADI. In DNA form, the CDR3 reads TGCGCCAGCGGGGACAGATATAGCAATCAGCCCCAGCATTTT. Amino acids: CASGDRYSNQPQHF.

This clone has just a few counts. The chain employs TRBV5-1 and TRBJ1-2; D is perhaps TRBD1 (5 bases). The CDR3 spans 15 residues. V lost 6 bases and J lost 2, with 17 bases in between. The V gene's germline CDR1 is SGHRS and CDR2 YFSETQ. The CDR3 reads CASKKTGRTNYGYTF. The CDR3 coding sequence is TGCGCCAGCAAAAAGACCGGACGGACAAACTATGGCTACACCTTC. Full variable domain (missing parts from reference TRBV5-1 and TRBJ1-2): KAGVTQTPRYLIKTRGQQVTLSCSPISGHRSVSWYQQTPGQGLQFLFEYFSETQRNKGNFPGRFSGRQFSNSRSEMNVSTLELGDSALYLCASKKTGRTNYGYTFGSGTRLTVV.